This T cell receptor (beta chain) stems from a study of T cells in Graves' hyperthyroidism and ophthalmopathy. V lost 0 bases, J lost 6 bases, and 16 bases lay in between. From germline, CDR1 is SGHNT and CDR2 YYREEE (reference sequence). The CDR3 runs 15 residues. RNA transcripts were the template for amplifying TCR beta CDR3 regions. Using the HTBI primer set, a first-round RT-PCR was run on the TCR CDR3. One entry per CDR3 protein, called by TCRdb with MiXCR from the multiplex PCR reads. The sample records over 500,000 distinct CDR3 sequences, about 16% being singletons. The TCR was taken from a woman aged 30 to 39 with Graves' ophthalmopathy. The chain carries TRBV5-4 and TRBJ2-7; possible D gene TRBD2, 6 bases. Sequences were obtained from blood. The CDR3 sequence: CASSLGPGAPSEQYF. The CDR3 bases are TGTGCCAGCAGCTTGGGACCGGGAGCCCCTAGCGAGCAGTACTTC.